The clone carrying this T cell receptor (beta chain) was counted ten times or more. Amplification of TCR beta CDR3 regions used RNA as the template. The primer set for the first-round RT-PCR of the TCR CDR3 was HTBI. TCRdb used MiXCR to reprocess the multiplex PCR reads, holding one entry per CDR3 protein. The sample lists 600,000 to 650,000 distinct CDR3 sequences; 15% to 20% were seen once. The record originates from a study of T cells in Graves' hyperthyroidism and ophthalmopathy. Orbital computed tomography, thyroid ultrasound, serum thyroxine and TRAb, and clinical symptoms together informed the diagnoses. The sequence was obtained from a woman between 25 and 40 years old with Graves' hyperthyroidism. The sample comprised blood.

The CDR3 reads CSASARGGTYYEQYF. The DNA for the CDR3 is TGCAGTGCTAGTGCACGAGGGGGTACTTACTACGAGCAGTACTTC. The chain links TRBV20-1 to TRBJ2-7, with a possible D match to TRBD1 (6 bases). From germline, CDR1 is DFQATT and CDR2 SNEGSKA (reference sequence). Trimming removed 3 bases at V and 3 bases at J, with 18 bases between. The CDR3 covers 15 residues.